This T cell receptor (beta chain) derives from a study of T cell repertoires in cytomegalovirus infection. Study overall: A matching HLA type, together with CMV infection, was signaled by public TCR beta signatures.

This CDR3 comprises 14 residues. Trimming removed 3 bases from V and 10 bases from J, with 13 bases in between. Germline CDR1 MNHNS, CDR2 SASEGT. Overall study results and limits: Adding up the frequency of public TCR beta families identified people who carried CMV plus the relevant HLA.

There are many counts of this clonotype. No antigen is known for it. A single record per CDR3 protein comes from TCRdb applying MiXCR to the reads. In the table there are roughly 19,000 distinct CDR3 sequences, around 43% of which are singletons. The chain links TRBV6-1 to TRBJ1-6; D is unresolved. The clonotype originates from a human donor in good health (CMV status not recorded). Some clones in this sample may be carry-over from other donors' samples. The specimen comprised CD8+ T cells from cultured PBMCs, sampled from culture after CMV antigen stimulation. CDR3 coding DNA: TGTGCCAGCAGTGACAGGTGGTCTAAATCACCCCTCCACTTT. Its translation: CASSDRWSKSPLHF.